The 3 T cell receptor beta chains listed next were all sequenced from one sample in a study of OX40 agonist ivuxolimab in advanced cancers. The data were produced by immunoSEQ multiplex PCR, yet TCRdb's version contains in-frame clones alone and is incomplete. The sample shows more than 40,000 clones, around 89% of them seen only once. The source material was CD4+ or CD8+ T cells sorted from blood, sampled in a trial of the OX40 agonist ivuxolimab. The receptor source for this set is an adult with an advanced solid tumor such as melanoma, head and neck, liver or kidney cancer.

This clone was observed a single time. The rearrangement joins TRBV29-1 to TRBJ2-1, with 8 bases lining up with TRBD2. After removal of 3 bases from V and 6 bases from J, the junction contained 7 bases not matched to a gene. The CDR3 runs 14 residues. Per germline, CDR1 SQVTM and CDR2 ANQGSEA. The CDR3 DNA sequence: TGCAGCGTTGAGGGACTAGAAACGGCCAATGAGCAGTTCTTC. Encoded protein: CSVEGLETANEQFF.

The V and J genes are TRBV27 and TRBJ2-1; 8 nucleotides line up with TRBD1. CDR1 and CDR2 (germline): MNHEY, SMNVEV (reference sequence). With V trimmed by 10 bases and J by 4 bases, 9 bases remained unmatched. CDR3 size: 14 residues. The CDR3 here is CATWTGPGYNEQFF. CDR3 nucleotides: TGTGCCACCTGGACAGGGCCCGGATACAATGAGCAGTTCTTC.

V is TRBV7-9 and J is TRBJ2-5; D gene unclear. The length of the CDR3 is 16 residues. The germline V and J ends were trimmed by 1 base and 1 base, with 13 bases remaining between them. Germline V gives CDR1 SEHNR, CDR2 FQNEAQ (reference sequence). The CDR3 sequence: CASSLGHPLGQETQYF. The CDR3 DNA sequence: TGTGCCAGCAGCTTAGGGCACCCGCTGGGCCAAGAGACCCAGTACTTC.